The text below deals with one T cell receptor beta chain. This entry comes from a study of blood T cell repertoires in COVID-19. Study-level information: Samples came from the United States, Italy and Spain, spanning acute and convalescent COVID-19. In each case, the material was cDNA or gDNA derived from T cells, B-cell-depleted T cells, or PBMCs.

With 4 bases removed from V and 0 bases from J, the gap between germline ends came to 14 bases. The CDR3 is made up of 16 amino acids. The germline CDR1 and CDR2 sequences are SGHRS and YFSETQ. Per the original methods: The authors estimated nucleated cell counts from reference gene primer amplification. Some clones are missing from TCRdb's copy, which holds only in-frame ones; the method was immunoSEQ multiplex PCR. V and J calls plus clone size are reproduced from that table; the DNA served to infer D and trimming. Of about 240,000 clones listed, about four fifths were seen once; the top ten hold less than 4%.

The sequence derives from a woman younger than 35 with acute or convalescent COVID-19. The rearrangement joins TRBV5-1 to TRBJ1-3; D gene ambiguous. Sequencing was performed on peripheral blood. The CDR3 DNA is TGCGCCAGCAGCCCAGACGGGTCTTTCTCTGGAAACACCATATATTTT. As protein: CASSPDGSFSGNTIYF. The whole variable domain, remainder taken from reference TRBV5-1 and TRBJ1-3, is KAGVTQTPRYLIKTRGQQVTLSCSPISGHRSVSWYQQTPGQGLQFLFEYFSETQRNKGNFPGRFSGRQFSNSRSEMNVSTLELGDSALYLCASSPDGSFSGNTIYFGEGSWLTVV.